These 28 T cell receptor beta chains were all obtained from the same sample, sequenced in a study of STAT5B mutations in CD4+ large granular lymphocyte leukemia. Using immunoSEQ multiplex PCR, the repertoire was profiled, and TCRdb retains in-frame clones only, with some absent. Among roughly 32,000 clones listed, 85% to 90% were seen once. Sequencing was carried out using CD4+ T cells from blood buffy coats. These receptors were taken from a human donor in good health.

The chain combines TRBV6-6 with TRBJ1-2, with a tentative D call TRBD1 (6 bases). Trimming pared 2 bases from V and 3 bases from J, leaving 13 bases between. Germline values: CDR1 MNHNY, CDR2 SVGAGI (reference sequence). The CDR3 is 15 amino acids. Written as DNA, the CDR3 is TGTGCCAGCAGTTACCTGGGGGGGCACTACTATGGCTACACCTTC. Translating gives CASSYLGGHYYGYTF.

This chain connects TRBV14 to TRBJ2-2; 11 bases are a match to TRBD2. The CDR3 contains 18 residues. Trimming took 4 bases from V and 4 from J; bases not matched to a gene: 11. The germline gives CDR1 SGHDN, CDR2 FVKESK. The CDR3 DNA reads TGTGCCAGCAGCCGCTTCCCCCCGGGACTAGCGGTCACCGGGGAGCTGTTTTTT. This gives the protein CASSRFPPGLAVTGELFF.

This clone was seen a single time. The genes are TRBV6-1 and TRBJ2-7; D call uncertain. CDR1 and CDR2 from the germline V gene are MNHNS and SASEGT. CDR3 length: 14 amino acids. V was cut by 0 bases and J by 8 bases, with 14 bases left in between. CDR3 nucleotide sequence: TGTGCCAGCAGTGAAGCACCAACCGTCCAGCAGCAGTACTTC. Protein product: CASSEAPTVQQQYF.

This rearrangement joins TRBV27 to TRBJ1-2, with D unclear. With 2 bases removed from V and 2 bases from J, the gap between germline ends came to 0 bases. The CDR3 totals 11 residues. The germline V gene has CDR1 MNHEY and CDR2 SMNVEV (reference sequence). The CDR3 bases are TGTGCCAGCAGTTTAAACTATGGCTACACCTTC. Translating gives CASSLNYGYTF.

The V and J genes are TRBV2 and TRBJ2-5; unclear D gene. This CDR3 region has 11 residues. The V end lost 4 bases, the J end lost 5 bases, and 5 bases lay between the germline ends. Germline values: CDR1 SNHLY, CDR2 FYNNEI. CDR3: CASSGLETQYF. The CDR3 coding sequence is TGTGCCAGCAGTGGGTTGGAGACCCAGTACTTC.

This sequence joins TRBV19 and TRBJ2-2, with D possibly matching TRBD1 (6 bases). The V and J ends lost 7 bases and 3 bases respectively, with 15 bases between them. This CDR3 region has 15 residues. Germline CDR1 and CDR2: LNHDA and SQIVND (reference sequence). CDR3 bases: TGTGCCAGTACCACGACAGGAAAGGACACCGGGGAGCTGTTTTTT. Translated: CASTTTGKDTGELFF.

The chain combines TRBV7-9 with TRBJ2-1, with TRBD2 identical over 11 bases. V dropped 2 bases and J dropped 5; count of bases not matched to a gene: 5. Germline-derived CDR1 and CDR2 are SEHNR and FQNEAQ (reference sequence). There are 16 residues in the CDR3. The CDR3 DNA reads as TGTGCCAGCAGCTTAACTAGCGGGAGTGCAAACAATGAGCAGTTCTTC. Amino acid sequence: CASSLTSGSANNEQFF.

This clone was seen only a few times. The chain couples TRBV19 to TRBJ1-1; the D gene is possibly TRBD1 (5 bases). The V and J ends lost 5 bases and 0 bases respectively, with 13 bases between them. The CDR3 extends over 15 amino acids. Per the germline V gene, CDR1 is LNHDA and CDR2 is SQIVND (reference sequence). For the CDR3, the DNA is TGTGCCAGTAGTCCGGCCGGGACGATGAACACTGAAGCTTTCTTT. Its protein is CASSPAGTMNTEAFF.

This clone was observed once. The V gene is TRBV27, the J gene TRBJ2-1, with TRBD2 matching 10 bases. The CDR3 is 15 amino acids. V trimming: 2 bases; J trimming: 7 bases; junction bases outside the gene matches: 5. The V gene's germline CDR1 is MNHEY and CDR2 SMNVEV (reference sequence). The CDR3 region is CASSLGAGGRNEQFF. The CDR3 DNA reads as TGTGCCAGCAGTTTAGGAGCGGGAGGGAGGAATGAGCAGTTCTTC.

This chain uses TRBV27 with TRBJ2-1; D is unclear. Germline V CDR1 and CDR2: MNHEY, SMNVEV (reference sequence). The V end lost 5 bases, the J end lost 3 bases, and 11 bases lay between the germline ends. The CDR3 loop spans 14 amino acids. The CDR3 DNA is TGTGCCAGCAGTCCCCCCAACCTCTACAATGAGCAGTTCTTC. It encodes CASSPPNLYNEQFF.

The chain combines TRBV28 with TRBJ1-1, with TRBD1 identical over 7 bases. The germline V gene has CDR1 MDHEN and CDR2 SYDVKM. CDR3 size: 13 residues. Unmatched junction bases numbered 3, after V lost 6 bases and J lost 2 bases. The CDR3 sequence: CASRGTANTEAFF. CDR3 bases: TGTGCCAGCAGGGGGACAGCCAACACTGAAGCTTTCTTT.

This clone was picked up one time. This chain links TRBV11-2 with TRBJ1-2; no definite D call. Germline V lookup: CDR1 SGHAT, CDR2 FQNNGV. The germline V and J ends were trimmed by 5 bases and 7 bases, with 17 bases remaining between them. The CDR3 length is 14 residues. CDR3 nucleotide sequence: TGTGCCAGCAGCCCCACTTCGACGGTGTCTGGCTACACCTTC. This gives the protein CASSPTSTVSGYTF.

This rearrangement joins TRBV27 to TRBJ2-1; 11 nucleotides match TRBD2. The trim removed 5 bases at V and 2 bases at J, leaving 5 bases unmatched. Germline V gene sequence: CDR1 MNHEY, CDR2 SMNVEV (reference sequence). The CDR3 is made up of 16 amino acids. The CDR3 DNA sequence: TGTGCCAGCAGTACGTCACTAGCGGGGGCCTACAATGAGCAGTTCTTC. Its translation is CASSTSLAGAYNEQFF.

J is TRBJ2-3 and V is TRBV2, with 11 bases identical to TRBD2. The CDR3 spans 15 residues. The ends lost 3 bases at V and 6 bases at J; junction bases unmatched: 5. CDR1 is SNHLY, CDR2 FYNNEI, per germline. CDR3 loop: CASSEASGRWDTQYF. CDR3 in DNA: TGTGCCAGCAGTGAGGCTAGCGGGAGGTGGGATACGCAGTATTTT.

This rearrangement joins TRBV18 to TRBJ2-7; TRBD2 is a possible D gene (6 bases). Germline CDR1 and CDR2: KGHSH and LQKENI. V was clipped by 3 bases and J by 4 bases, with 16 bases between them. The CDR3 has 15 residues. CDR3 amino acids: CASSPPSPGGYEQYF. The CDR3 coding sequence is TGTGCCAGCTCACCTCCCTCGCCTGGAGGGTACGAGCAGTACTTC.

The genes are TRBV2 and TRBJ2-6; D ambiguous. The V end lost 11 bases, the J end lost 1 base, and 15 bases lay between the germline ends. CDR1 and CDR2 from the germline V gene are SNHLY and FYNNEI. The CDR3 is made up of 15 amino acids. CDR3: CAGRVQASGANVLTF. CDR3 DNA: TGTGCCGGAAGGGTGCAGGCATCTGGGGCCAACGTCCTGACTTTC.

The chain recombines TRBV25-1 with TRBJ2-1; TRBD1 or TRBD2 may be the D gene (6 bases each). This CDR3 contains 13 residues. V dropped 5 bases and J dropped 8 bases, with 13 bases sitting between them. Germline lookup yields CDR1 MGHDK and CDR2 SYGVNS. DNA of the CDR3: TGTGCCAGCAGTTTCGTGGGGGGCCATGAGCAGTTCTTC. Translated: CASSFVGGHEQFF.

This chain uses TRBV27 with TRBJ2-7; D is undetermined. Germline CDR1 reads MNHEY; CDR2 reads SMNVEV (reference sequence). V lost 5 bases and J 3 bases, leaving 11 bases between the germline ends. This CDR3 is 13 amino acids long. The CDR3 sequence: CASSPREYYEQYF. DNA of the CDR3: TGTGCCAGCAGTCCAAGGGAATACTACGAGCAGTACTTC.

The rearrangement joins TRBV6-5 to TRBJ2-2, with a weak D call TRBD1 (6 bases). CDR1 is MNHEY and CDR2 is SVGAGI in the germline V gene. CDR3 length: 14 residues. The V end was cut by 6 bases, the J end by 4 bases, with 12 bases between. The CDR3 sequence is CASRPGTPTGELFF. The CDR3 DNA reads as TGTGCCAGCAGACCGGGGACACCCACCGGGGAGCTGTTTTTT.

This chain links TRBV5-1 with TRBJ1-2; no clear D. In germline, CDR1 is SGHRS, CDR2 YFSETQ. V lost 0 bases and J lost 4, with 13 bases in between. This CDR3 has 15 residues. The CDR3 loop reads CASSLEGPATYGYTF. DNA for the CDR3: TGCGCCAGCAGCTTGGAAGGGCCGGCGACCTATGGCTACACCTTC.

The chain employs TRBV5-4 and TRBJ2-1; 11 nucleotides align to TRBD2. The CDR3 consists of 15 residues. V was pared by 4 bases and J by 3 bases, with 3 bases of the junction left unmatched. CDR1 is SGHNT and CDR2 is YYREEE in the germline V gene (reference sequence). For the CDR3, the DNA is TGTGCCAGCAGCGTGGGACTAGCGGACTACAATGAGCAGTTCTTC. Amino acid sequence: CASSVGLADYNEQFF.

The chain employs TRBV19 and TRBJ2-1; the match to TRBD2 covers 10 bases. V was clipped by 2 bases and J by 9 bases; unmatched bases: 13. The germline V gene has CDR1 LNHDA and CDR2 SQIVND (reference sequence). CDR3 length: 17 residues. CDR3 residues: CASSIPSTSGWGAEQFF. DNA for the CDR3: TGTGCCAGTAGTATACCATCGACTAGCGGGTGGGGCGCTGAGCAGTTCTTC.

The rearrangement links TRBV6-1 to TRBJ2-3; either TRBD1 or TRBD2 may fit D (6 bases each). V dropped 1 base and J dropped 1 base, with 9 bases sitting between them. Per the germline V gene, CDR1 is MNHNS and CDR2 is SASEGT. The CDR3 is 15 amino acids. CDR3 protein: CASSEVGGRTDTQYF. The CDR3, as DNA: TGTGCCAGCAGTGAAGTGGGGGGCCGCACAGATACGCAGTATTTT.

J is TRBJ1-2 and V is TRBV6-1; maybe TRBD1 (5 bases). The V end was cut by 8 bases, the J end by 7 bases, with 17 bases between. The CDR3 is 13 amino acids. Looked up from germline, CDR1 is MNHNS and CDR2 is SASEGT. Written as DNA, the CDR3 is TGTGCCAGCCGATCGCCCCGGGACCCTGGCTACACCTTC. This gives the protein CASRSPRDPGYTF.

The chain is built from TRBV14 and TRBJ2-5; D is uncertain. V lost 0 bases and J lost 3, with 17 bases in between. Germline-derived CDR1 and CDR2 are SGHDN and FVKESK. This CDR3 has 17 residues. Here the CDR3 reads CASSQEGIRTTKETQYF. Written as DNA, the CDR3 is TGTGCCAGCAGCCAAGAAGGGATCCGGACCACCAAAGAGACCCAGTACTTC.

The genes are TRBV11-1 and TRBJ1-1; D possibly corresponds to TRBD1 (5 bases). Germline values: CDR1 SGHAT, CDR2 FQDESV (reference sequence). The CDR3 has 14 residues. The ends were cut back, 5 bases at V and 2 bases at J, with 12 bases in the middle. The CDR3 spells CASSKRQFNTEAFF. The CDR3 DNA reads TGTGCCAGCAGCAAACGACAGTTTAACACTGAAGCTTTCTTT.

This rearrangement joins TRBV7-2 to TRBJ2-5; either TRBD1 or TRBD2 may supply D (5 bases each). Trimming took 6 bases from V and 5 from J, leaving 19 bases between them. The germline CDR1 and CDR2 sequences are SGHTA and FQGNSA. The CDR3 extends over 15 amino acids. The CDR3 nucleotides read TGTGCCAGCAGGGCCTGGGGACCCCGTGGGGAGACCCAGTACTTC. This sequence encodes CASRAWGPRGETQYF.

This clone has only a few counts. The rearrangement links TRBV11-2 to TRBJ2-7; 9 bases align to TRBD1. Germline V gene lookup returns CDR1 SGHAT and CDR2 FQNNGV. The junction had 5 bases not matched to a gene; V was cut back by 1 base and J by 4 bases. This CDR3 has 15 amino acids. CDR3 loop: CASSLVDRGVYEQYF. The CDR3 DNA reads TGTGCCAGCAGCTTAGTCGACAGGGGGGTGTACGAGCAGTACTTC. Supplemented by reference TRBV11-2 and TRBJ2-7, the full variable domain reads EAGVAQSPRYKIIEKRQSVAFWCNPISGHATLYWYQQILGQGPKLLIQFQNNGVVDDSQLPKDRFSAERLKGVDSTLKIQPAKLEDSAVYLCASSLVDRGVYEQYFGPGTRLTVT.